Listed below are T cell receptor beta chains from one sample, sequenced in a study of T cells after yellow fever vaccination. TCRdb independently ran MiXCR on the 5' RACE reads; one entry per CDR3 protein. The table records some 420,000 distinct CDR3 sequences, 18% of them present only once. The sequencing here drew on PBMCs, taken before the yellow fever booster vaccination. These receptors were obtained from a man in his late teens or twenties who received the YFV17D yellow fever vaccine. Each CDR3 is given with its conserved first and last residue. D genes are given only for firm matches. Not all rows give a size; the values are once, few, many and, for expanded clones, a class.

v_call	d_call	cdr3_length	j_call	clone_size	cdr3_aa	cdr3_nt
TRBV4-2	TRBD1	17	TRBJ2-4	few	CASSHPLQGELKNIQYF	TGTGCCAGCAGCCACCCACTCCAGGGGGAGCTCAAAAACATTCAGTACTTC
TRBV5-6	TRBD2	19	TRBJ2-2	.	CASSLGLAGALKYGGELFF	TGTGCCAGCAGCCTCGGACTAGCGGGGGCGCTAAAGTATGGCGGGGAGCTGTTTTTT
TRBV12-3/TRBV12-4	.	11	TRBJ2-1	.	CASSDNNEQFF	TGTGCCAGCAGCGACAACAATGAGCAGTTCTTC
TRBV2	.	14	TRBJ1-2	.	CASSLSGVPYGYTF	TGTGCCAGCAGCTTATCGGGAGTTCCCTATGGCTACACCTTC
TRBV27	.	15	TRBJ2-3	many	CASSFGGGLADTQYF	TGTGCCAGCAGTTTCGGAGGGGGGCTGGCAGATACGCAGTATTTT
TRBV2	TRBD2	16	TRBJ2-7	.	CASSEGVLAGYYEQYF	TGTGCCAGCAGTGAAGGTGTCCTAGCGGGGTATTACGAGCAGTACTTC
TRBV6-5	.	15	TRBJ2-2	.	CASSYLVGGTGELFF	TGTGCCAGCAGTTACTTGGTCGGGGGCACCGGGGAGCTGTTTTTT
TRBV28	.	16	TRBJ1-2	.	CASSYLQGIANYGYTF	TGTGCCAGCAGTTACCTACAGGGAATAGCTAACTATGGCTACACCTTC
TRBV20-1	.	9	TRBJ1-2	many	CSASFGYTF	TGCAGTGCTAGTTTCGGCTACACCTTC
TRBV7-3	TRBD2	16	TRBJ2-3	.	CASSQGLAVTLDTQYF	TGTGCCAGCAGCCAAGGACTAGCGGTGACGTTGGATACGCAGTATTTT
TRBV29-1	TRBD2	17	TRBJ2-1	.	CSVEDPLAGGRANEQFF	TGCAGCGTTGAAGATCCCCTAGCGGGGGGGCGCGCCAATGAGCAGTTCTTC
TRBV24-1	.	17	TRBJ2-3	.	CATSDSRSGVITDTQYF	TGTGCCACCAGTGATTCCCGGTCGGGGGTTATCACAGATACGCAGTATTTT
TRBV20-1	.	14	TRBJ1-1	many	CSARVVDTYTEAFF	TGCAGTGCTAGAGTGGTCGACACCTACACTGAAGCTTTCTTT
TRBV10-3	.	18	TRBJ2-2	.	CAISESASSGANTGELFF	TGTGCCATCAGTGAGTCAGCATCCTCCGGGGCGAACACCGGGGAGCTGTTTTTT
TRBV9	TRBD2	16	TRBJ2-1	.	CASSVGGSGTYNEQFF	TGTGCCAGCAGCGTTGGGGGAAGCGGGACCTACAATGAGCAGTTCTTC
TRBV5-1	.	14	TRBJ1-1	.	CASSLGWTGTEAFF	TGCGCCAGCAGCTTAGGGTGGACTGGCACTGAAGCTTTCTTT
TRBV29-1	.	14	TRBJ2-1	.	CSVEEGAAHNEQFF	TGCAGCGTTGAAGAGGGGGCAGCCCACAATGAGCAGTTCTTC
TRBV10-3	.	13	TRBJ2-3	once	CAISWDNPDTQYF	TGTGCCATCAGCTGGGACAACCCAGATACGCAGTATTTT
TRBV20-1	TRBD1	15	TRBJ2-3	.	CSANQQGLSTDTQYF	TGCAGTGCTAACCAACAGGGGTTGAGCACAGATACGCAGTATTTT
TRBV6-2/TRBV6-3	.	14	TRBJ1-6	.	CASSPVLGDSPLHF	TGTGCCAGCAGCCCGGTACTCGGGGATTCACCCCTCCACTTT
TRBV18	.	15	TRBJ2-3	many	CASSPRGPVAMAQYF	TGTGCCAGCTCACCACGGGGGCCAGTCGCTATGGCGCAGTATTTT
TRBV5-1	.	13	TRBJ2-4	once	CASSPDFGNIQYF	TGCGCCAGCAGCCCGGACTTCGGGAACATTCAGTACTTC
TRBV5-5	.	12	TRBJ1-1	.	CASSLGGPGAFF	TGTGCCAGCAGCTTGGGGGGACCGGGAGCTTTCTTT
TRBV15	.	14	TRBJ2-2	.	CATSRKQGTGELFF	TGTGCCACCAGCAGAAAACAGGGAACCGGGGAGCTGTTTTTT
TRBV11-2	.	15	TRBJ2-3	few	CASSLGVGSTDTQYF	TGTGCCAGCAGCCTCGGGGTGGGGAGCACAGATACGCAGTATTTT
TRBV6-2/TRBV6-3	.	12	TRBJ2-3	.	CASCQRTDTQYF	TGTGCCAGCTGTCAGAGGACAGATACGCAGTATTTT
TRBV5-6	.	11	TRBJ2-1	few	CASSLGLFQFF	TGTGCCAGCAGCTTGGGCCTTTTTCAGTTCTTC
TRBV7-2	TRBD1	14	TRBJ2-1	.	CASSRGQANGEQFF	TGTGCCAGCAGCCGAGGACAGGCGAATGGGGAGCAGTTCTTC
TRBV7-2	.	16	TRBJ2-5	.	CASSLAPGGGQETQYF	TGTGCCAGCAGCTTAGCCCCTGGAGGAGGGCAAGAGACCCAGTACTTC
TRBV7-2	TRBD2	13	TRBJ2-7	.	CASSIGGEYEQYF	TGTGCCAGCAGCATCGGGGGGGAGTACGAGCAGTACTTC
TRBV4-3	.	14	TRBJ2-3	.	CASSQGGGRDTQYF	TGCGCCAGCAGCCAAGGGGGGGGCCGGGATACGCAGTATTTT
TRBV5-6	TRBD1	15	TRBJ2-1	.	CASSLGRGPYNEQFF	TGTGCCAGCAGCTTGGGCAGGGGGCCCTACAATGAGCAGTTCTTC
TRBV4-2	.	15	TRBJ2-2	few	CASSPEGFPGGELFF	TGTGCCAGCAGCCCCGAGGGATTTCCTGGAGGGGAGCTGTTTTTT
TRBV7-7	TRBD1	17	TRBJ2-1	few	CASSPGSGTGSHNEQFF	TGTGCCAGCAGCCCCGGATCCGGGACAGGTAGCCACAATGAGCAGTTCTTC
TRBV10-3	.	13	TRBJ2-1	few	CAITGTVDHEQFF	TGTGCCATCACAGGGACGGTGGATCATGAGCAGTTCTTC
TRBV7-2	.	14	TRBJ1-1	.	CASSLTPIGTEAFF	TGTGCCAGCAGTTTGACACCTATTGGCACTGAAGCTTTCTTT
TRBV7-2	.	14	TRBJ2-2	many	CASSLVGSTGELFF	TGTGCCAGCAGTTTAGTGGGTTCCACCGGGGAGCTGTTTTTT
TRBV6-6	.	12	TRBJ2-1	.	CASSTLDNEQFF	TGTGCCAGCAGCACCCTAGACAATGAGCAGTTCTTC
TRBV5-1	.	15	TRBJ2-1	few	CASSFRGAGNNEQFF	TGCGCCAGCAGCTTCAGGGGCGCCGGGAACAATGAGCAGTTCTTC
TRBV20-1	TRBD2	15	TRBJ2-3	.	CSVHNLGGNTDTQYF	TGCAGTGTCCACAATTTGGGAGGGAACACAGATACGCAGTATTTT
TRBV5-1	.	15	TRBJ1-3	.	CASSYGGGSGNTIYF	TGCGCCAGCAGCTATGGTGGGGGATCTGGAAACACCATATATTTT
TRBV9	TRBD1	14	TRBJ1-2	few	CASSTRDSHYGYTF	TGTGCCAGCAGCACCCGGGACAGTCACTATGGCTACACCTTC